Described below is a single TCR beta chain sequence and its context. Its antigen remains unidentified. It may be a read error: a sequence one base away is much more abundant. The data belong to a study of neurological immune-mediated disorders (dated by TCRdb to 2018 to 2020). With regard to the full study: Peripheral blood TCR-beta repertoires from patients with HTLV-I-associated myelopathy (HAM/TSP), patients with multiple sclerosis, and healthy controls were compared in the study using UMI-based sequencing. Alongside PBMC samples, the set of 80 to 130 TCR-beta libraries contained longitudinal samples, technical triplicates, and paired CD4+ and CD8+ T-cell subsets that had been sorted. The cohort included some 70 subjects: 14 with HAM/TSP, about 34 with multiple sclerosis, and 20 or so healthy controls.

cDNA was synthesized by template-switch 5'RACE using a primer with a 10-nucleotide random unique molecular identifier that tagged each TCR transcript. Each sequencing run produced over 160 million TCR-beta sequences covering 15-18 subjects. The RNeasy kit was used for extraction of total RNA. The KAPA Real-time Library Amplification kit was used to amplify TCR-beta VDJ regions with primers targeting the TCR constant region and the 5'RACE anchor. Sample indexes and Illumina adaptors were added in a first PCR, after which library yield was increased in a second PCR. After purification with Ampure beads, the TCR product of roughly 650 bp was size-selected on a 2% E-gel SizeSelection system. Before pooling, library quality was checked on a Bioanalyzer, concentration was measured with Qubit, and libraries were quantified with the Kapa Library Quantification kit. An Illumina HiSeq 2500 sequenced the libraries paired-end 2 x 150 bp. To increase sequence diversity, roughly 24-32% phiX was spiked into each library pool. As for how the authors treated the data: Quality-filtered reads were processed with the UMI-based MiGEC pipeline, which removed over 75% of raw TCR sequences during error correction. VDJ genes were aligned to IMGT germline references, and each clonotype was defined by a unique CDR3 amino acid sequence together with V-J genes. VDJtools evaluated clonal expansion, Shannon diversity and CDR3 relatedness (CalcPairwiseDistances, ClusterSamples); CLCbio workbench built phylogenetic trees. Using coefficient-of-variation modelling across technical triplicates, the study counted a clone as expanded if it had at least 8 unique UMIs. TCRdb reran the public reads through fastp at Q25 and MiXCR, keeping productive beta chains. Rows are combined by CDR3 protein, so each entry shows the most common genes and DNA. None of the V and J calls come from the authors' own analysis; TCRdb made them. The sample records more than 20,000 distinct CDR3 sequences, around 16% of which are singletons. The top ten hold around 16% of the sample.

Libraries from unsorted PBMCs were made from 2 million PBMCs kept in RNAlater at -80 degrees C until RNA extraction. PBMCs were separated from peripheral blood using Ficoll-Hypaque density gradient centrifugation and then cryopreserved in liquid nitrogen. Overall study results and their limits: Expanded clones from different subjects shared no identical CDR3 amino acid sequences, which suggests that TCR-beta repertoires were private in all groups. TCR clonal expansion was greatest in HAM/TSP patients and smallest in MS patients, who ranked below even healthy controls.

The TCR sequence derives from a female donor with HTLV-1-associated myelopathy (HAM/TSP). Sequencing used PBMCs.

The DNA sequence is given as TGTGCCAGCGCGTTAAATCTCGGGTACCCCCCCACAGATACGCAGTATTTT. This encodes CASALNLGYPPTDTQYF. The rearrangement joined TRBV11-2 to TRBJ2-3, with the D gene not confidently named. Trimming removed 8 bases from V and 2 bases from J, leaving 23 bases between the germline ends. The CDR3 goes from the cysteine to the phenylalanine over 17 residues. Kept here is only the CDR3 DNA, which spans 51 bases and is read in frame from base 1. CDR1 and CDR2, looked up from the germline V gene, are SGHAT and FQNNGV.